This entry concerns a single T cell receptor beta chain. Its antigen is undetermined. Germline V gives CDR1 WNHNN, CDR2 SYGVQD (reference sequence). The CDR3 runs 13 residues. V lost 2 bases, J lost 5 bases, and 4 bases lay in between. Sequenced patients had shown CD8+CD57+ cell expansion by flow cytometry. Genomic DNA templated the TCR beta VDJ and CDR3 profiling. TCRdb itself ran the reads through MiXCR, one entry per CDR3 protein. The top ten clones hold 8% to 10% of a sample with around 170,000 distinct CDR3 sequences, approximately 50% of them seen once. This specimen comes from a study of CD8+CD57+ T cells in acquired aplastic anemia. Study-level information: When averaged, DNA from sorted CD4+ and CD8+ cells came to 3 to 3.5 ug. Study-wide results and caveats: The number of CD8+ CDR3 sequences shared by patients and controls was roughly 31.

The clonotype was recovered from a human donor with aplastic anemia. The specimen was sorted CD4+, CD8+, or CD8+CD57+ T cells (not recorded which) from PBMCs. This chain links TRBV10-1 with TRBJ1-6; D is unclear. CDR3 sequence: CASSEIHNSPLHF. In DNA form, the CDR3 reads TGCGCCAGCAGTGAGATCCATAATTCACCCCTCCACTTT.